Listed below are T cell receptor beta chains from one sample, sequenced in a study of graft-versus-host responses after intestinal transplantation. TCRdb's table, derived via immunoSEQ multiplex PCR, lists solely in-frame clones and lacks some. Counted here are thousands of clones, roughly a third occurring once; the ten biggest clones make up just over 3%. The material sequenced was alloreactive CD8+ T cells from a mixed lymphocyte reaction culture, taken before transplantation. Receptor source: a human patient who was an organ donor for intestinal transplantation. Both conserved end residues are part of each CDR3. A D gene is named only where the DNA matches it firmly. The listing skips clone size in some rows; elsewhere it reads once, few, many or a size class.

>TRBV7-3|TRBJ2-6|TRBD1|.
CASSSQGPGANVLTF
TGTGCCAGCAGCTCACAGGGGCCCGGGGCCAACGTCCTGACTTTC
>TRBV13|TRBJ2-5|TRBD2|.
CASSLRGLAGIDDQETQYF
TGTGCCAGCAGCTTGCGGGGGCTAGCGGGGATAGACGACCAAGAGACCCAGTACTTC
>TRBV7-2|TRBJ2-1|TRBD2|.
CASSPGTSHNEQFF
TGTGCCAGCAGCCCAGGGACTAGCCACAATGAGCAGTTCTTC
>TRBV6-5|TRBJ2-7|.|few
CASSAQTYEQYF
TGTGCCAGCAGTGCACAGACCTACGAGCAGTACTTC
>TRBV7-9|TRBJ2-2|TRBD1|once
CASSSTGAINTGELFF
TGTGCCAGCAGCTCTACAGGGGCGATCAACACCGGGGAGCTGTTTTTT
>TRBV7-9|TRBJ1-2|.|.
CASRTEINYGYTF
TGTGCCAGCAGGACAGAAATCAACTATGGCTACACCTTC
>TRBV30|TRBJ1-2|.|.
CAWSVTGGSYGYTF
TGTGCCTGGAGTGTCACGGGGGGCTCCTATGGCTACACCTTC
>TRBV6-4|TRBJ2-3|TRBD1|.
CASSDSLGGEGSDTQYF
TGTGCCAGCAGTGACTCCCTAGGGGGCGAAGGGTCAGATACGCAGTATTTT
>TRBV27|TRBJ2-7|TRBD1|.
CASSPKPGQAIVYEQYF
TGTGCCAGCAGTCCTAAACCGGGACAGGCCATAGTTTACGAGCAGTACTTC
>TRBV5-1|TRBJ2-7|.|.
CASSHTGKGYEQYF
TGCGCCAGCAGCCATACAGGGAAGGGCTACGAGCAGTACTTC
>TRBV14|TRBJ2-7|.|medium-sized
CASSQVSRGGEEQYF
TGTGCCAGCAGCCAAGTCAGCAGGGGAGGGGAAGAGCAGTACTTC
>TRBV11-2|TRBJ2-7|.|.
CASSLSGTISEQYF
TGTGCCAGCAGCCTAAGCGGGACAATCAGCGAGCAGTACTTC
>TRBV19|TRBJ2-7|TRBD1|few
CASSPGQGAYEQYF
TGTGCCAGTAGTCCAGGACAGGGGGCCTACGAGCAGTACTTC
>TRBV4-2|TRBJ2-5|.|.
CASSQEPPLEQYF
TGTGCCAGCAGCCAAGAGCCCCCCTTGGAGCAGTACTTC
>TRBV6-5|TRBJ2-3|.|.
CATWRGGGFADTQYF
TGTGCCACATGGCGGGGAGGGGGGTTCGCAGATACGCAGTATTTT
>TRBV7-9|TRBJ1-1|TRBD1|few
CASSPRQGANTEAFF
TGTGCCAGCAGCCCCCGACAGGGGGCGAACACTGAAGCTTTCTTT
>TRBV7-9|TRBJ2-7|TRBD2|.
CASSLYWLAGVSEQYF
TGTGCCAGCAGCTTATATTGGCTAGCGGGAGTAAGTGAGCAGTACTTC
>TRBV6-1|TRBJ1-2|.|few
CASSYEWGDGYTF
TGTGCCAGCAGTTATGAATGGGGGGATGGCTACACCTTC
>TRBV5-4|TRBJ2-7|.|.
CASRGSQQPGNEQYF
TGTGCCAGCCGCGGCTCCCAACAGCCGGGGAACGAGCAGTACTTC
>TRBV2|TRBJ2-4|TRBD2|.
CASSDLAGRDIQYF
TGTGCCAGCAGTGACCTGGCGGGGAGGGACATTCAGTACTTC
>TRBV18|TRBJ1-5|.|.
CASSPGRNQPQHF
TGTGCCAGCTCACCAGGGAGAAATCAGCCCCAGCATTTT
>TRBV7-9|TRBJ1-4|.|.
CAKEEKLFF
TGTGCCAAGGAGGAGAAACTGTTTTTT
>TRBV7-8|TRBJ2-1|TRBD2|.
CASSLVGGRVSLSEQFF
TGTGCCAGCAGCTTAGTGGGGGGGAGGGTCAGTTTATCTGAGCAGTTCTTC
>TRBV7-8|TRBJ2-7|.|medium-sized
CASSLEQGGGEQYF
TGTGCCAGCAGCTTAGAACAAGGCGGCGGCGAGCAGTACTTC
>TRBV4-1|TRBJ2-7|TRBD2|few
CASSQESGGSYEQYF
TGCGCCAGCAGCCAAGAGAGCGGGGGGTCCTACGAGCAGTACTTC
>TRBV4-1|TRBJ2-7|TRBD2|.
CASSQDRLGGLAGYYEQYF
TGCGCCAGCAGCCAAGATAGGTTGGGAGGCCTAGCGGGATACTACGAGCAGTACTTC
>TRBV5-4|TRBJ2-1|TRBD1|.
CASSEGGQGSNEQFF
TGTGCCAGCAGCGAGGGGGGACAGGGGAGTAATGAGCAGTTCTTC
>TRBV7-2|TRBJ2-2|TRBD2|.
CASSQAPSGRYTGELFF
TGTGCCAGCAGCCAAGCCCCTAGCGGGAGGTATACCGGGGAGCTGTTTTTT